The present T cell receptor beta chain was sequenced within a study of cytomegalovirus exposure and HLA in healthy donors. With 60 Vbeta and 13 Jbeta primers, the PCR was carried out. TCRdb's table, derived via immunoSEQ multiplex PCR, lists solely in-frame clones and lacks some. The repertoire consists of some 130,000 clones, with roughly 78% occurring once and the leading ten covering 6.5%. The study's findings and limits: The majority of TCR sequences were rare, yet some public TCRs appeared in many donors. In an earlier analysis, productive rearrangement rates for most beta V segments clustered near 90% or 30%.

Comment on this clone: Antigen specificity is unknown.

The germline CDR1 and CDR2 sequences are SGDLS and YYNGEE. The CDR3 spans 15 residues. V shed 3 bases and J shed 0 bases, with 9 bases lying between them. The sequence was collected from a man aged 35 to 55 in good health and CMV-seropositive. V and J are TRBV9 and TRBJ2-2; D gene ambiguous. Sequenced material: PBMCs. CDR3: CASSGARTNTGELFF. The DNA of the CDR3 is TGTGCCAGCAGCGGGGCACGGACGAACACCGGGGAGCTGTTTTTT.